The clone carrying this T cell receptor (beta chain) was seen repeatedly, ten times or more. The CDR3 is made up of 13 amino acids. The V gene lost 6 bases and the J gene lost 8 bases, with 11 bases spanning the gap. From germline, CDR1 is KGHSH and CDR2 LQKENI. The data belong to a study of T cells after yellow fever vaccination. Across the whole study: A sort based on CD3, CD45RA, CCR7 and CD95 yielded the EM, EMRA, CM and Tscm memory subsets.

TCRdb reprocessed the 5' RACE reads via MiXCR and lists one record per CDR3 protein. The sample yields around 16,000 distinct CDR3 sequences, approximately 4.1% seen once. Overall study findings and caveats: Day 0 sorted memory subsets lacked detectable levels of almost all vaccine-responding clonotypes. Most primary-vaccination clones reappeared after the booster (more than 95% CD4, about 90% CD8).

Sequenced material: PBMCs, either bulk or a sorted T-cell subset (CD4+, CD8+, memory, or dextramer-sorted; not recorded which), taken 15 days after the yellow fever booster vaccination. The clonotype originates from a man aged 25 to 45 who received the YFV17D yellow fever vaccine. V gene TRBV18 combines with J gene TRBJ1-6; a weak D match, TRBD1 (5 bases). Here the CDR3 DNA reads TGTGCCAGCTCTTCAGGGCTGGATTCACCCCTCCACTTT. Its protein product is CASSSGLDSPLHF. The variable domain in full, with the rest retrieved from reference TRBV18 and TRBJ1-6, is NAGVMQNPRHLVRRRGQEARLRCSPMKGHSHVYWYRQLPEEGLKFMVYLQKENIIDESGMPKERFSAEFPKEGPSILRIQQVVRGDSAAYFCASSSGLDSPLHFGNGTRLTVT.